This entry is about one T cell receptor (beta chain). Its antigen remains unknown. CDR1 and CDR2 (germline): SGHTA, FQGNSA. The V end lost 5 bases, the J end lost 3 bases, and 26 bases lay between the germline ends. CDR3 length: 20 amino acids. These data belong to a study of T cells in Graves' hyperthyroidism and ophthalmopathy. Notes on the study in general: Most clonotypes expanded in thyroid above 0.001 were likewise present in blood. Through a model of 13 V-J features, ophthalmopathy was separated from stable hyperthyroidism. With a median lead of around 6.7 months before onset, the model predicted ophthalmopathy.

The CDR3 regions of TCR beta were amplified from RNA transcripts. The HTBI primer set served for first-round RT-PCR of the TCR CDR3. Each CDR3 protein is one row after TCRdb ran MiXCR on the multiplex PCR reads. The sample consists of about 570,000 distinct CDR3 sequences, under 60% of them appearing once. The V and J genes are TRBV7-2 and TRBJ2-6, with D tentatively TRBD1 (5 bases). The sequenced sample consisted of peripheral blood or thyroid tissue (not recorded which). The clonotype comes from an adult woman with Graves' disease, either hyperthyroidism or ophthalmopathy (not recorded which). The CDR3 is CASSQDAGRQPLGGANVLTF. The CDR3 nucleotides read TGTGCCAGCAGCCAAGATGCAGGGCGGCAGCCTCTTGGTGGGGCCAACGTCCTGACTTTC.